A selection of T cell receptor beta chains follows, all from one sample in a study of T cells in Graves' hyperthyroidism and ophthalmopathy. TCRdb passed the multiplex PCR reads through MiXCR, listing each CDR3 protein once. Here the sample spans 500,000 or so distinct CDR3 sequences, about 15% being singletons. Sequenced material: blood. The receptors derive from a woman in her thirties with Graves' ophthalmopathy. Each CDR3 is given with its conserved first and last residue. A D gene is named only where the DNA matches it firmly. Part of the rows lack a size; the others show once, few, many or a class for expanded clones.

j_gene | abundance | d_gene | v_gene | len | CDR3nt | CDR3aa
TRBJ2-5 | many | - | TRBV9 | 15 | TGTGCCAGCAGCGTCGCGGGTGAGGCCACAGAGACCCAGTACTTC | CASSVAGEATETQYF
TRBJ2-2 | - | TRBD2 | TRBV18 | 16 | TGTGCCAGCTCACCAACCGGGACTACCCACACCGGGGAGCTGTTTTTT | CASSPTGTTHTGELFF
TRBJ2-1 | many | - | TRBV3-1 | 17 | TGTGCCAGCAGCCAACCCTATCCAGGGCGGTCCTACAATGAGCAGTTCTTC | CASSQPYPGRSYNEQFF
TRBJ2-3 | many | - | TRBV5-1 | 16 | TGCGCCAGCAGCTTGACCCCGGTCGCTAGCACAGATACGCAGTATTTT | CASSLTPVASTDTQYF
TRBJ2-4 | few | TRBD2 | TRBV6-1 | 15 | TGTGCCAGCAGGATAGCGGGAGGCCATAGTAGCATTCAGTACTTC | CASRIAGGHSSIQYF
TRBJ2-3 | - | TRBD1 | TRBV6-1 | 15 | TGTGCCAGCAGTAGGACAGGGAGGCGCACAGATACGCAGTATTTT | CASSRTGRRTDTQYF
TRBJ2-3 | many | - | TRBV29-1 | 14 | TGCAGCGTTGAAAGGCAGGGCGGCACAGATACGCAGTATTTT | CSVERQGGTDTQYF
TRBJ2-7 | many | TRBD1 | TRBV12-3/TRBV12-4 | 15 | TGTGCCAGCAGCCCCCTCGGACAGGGTGCCTACGAGCAGTACTTC | CASSPLGQGAYEQYF
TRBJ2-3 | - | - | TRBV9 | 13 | TGTGCCAGCAGCTCAGACGAGCTGAATACGCAGTATTTT | CASSSDELNTQYF
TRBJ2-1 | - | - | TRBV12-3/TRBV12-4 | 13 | TGTGCCAGCAATTCCTACAGATACAATGAGCAGTTCTTC | CASNSYRYNEQFF
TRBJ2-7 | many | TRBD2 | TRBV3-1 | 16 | TGTGCCAGCAGCCCGGATCAGGGACTAGCGGCCTACGAGCAGTACTTC | CASSPDQGLAAYEQYF
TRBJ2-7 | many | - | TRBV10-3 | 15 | TGTGCCATCAGTGAGCCTATGGCCTCTCTCGGGGAGCAGTACTTC | CAISEPMASLGEQYF
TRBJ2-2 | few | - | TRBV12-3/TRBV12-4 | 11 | TGTGCCAGCGGAATCACCGGGGAGCTGTTTTTT | CASGITGELFF
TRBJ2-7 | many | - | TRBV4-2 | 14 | TGTGCCAGCAGCCAAGATACTTTCTCCTACGAGCAGTACTTC | CASSQDTFSYEQYF
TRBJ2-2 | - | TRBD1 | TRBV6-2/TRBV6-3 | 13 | TGTGCCTCACGACAGGGGAGGTCCGGGGAGCTGTTTTTT | CASRQGRSGELFF
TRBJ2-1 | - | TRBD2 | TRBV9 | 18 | TGTGCCAGCAGCGGACTAGCGGGAGGGCCCTCGACCTACAATGAGCAGTTCTTC | CASSGLAGGPSTYNEQFF
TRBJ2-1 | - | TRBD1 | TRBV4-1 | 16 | TGCGCCAGCAGCCAAGGAGGGGGCAGGGGGCTCAGTGAGCAGTTCTTC | CASSQGGGRGLSEQFF
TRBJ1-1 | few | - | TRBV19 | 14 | TGTGCCAGTAGTCGGGACGGCGGAGACACTGAAGCTTTCTTT | CASSRDGGDTEAFF
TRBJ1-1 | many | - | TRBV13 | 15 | TGTGCCAGCAGCTTAACCCGGGACTCAGAGGGTGAAGCTTTCTTT | CASSLTRDSEGEAFF
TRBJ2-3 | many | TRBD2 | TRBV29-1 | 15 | TGCAGCGTTGGCCCCGGGACTAGAAGCACAGATACGCAGTATTTT | CSVGPGTRSTDTQYF
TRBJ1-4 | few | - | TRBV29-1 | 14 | TGCAGCGTTGCCGGGGATGCAACTAATGAAAAACTGTTTTTT | CSVAGDATNEKLFF
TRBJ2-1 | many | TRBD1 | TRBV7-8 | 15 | TGTGCCAGCAGCCTCCCGGGACAGGGTTACAATGAGCAGTTCTTC | CASSLPGQGYNEQFF
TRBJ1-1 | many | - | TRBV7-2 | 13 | TGTGCCAGCAGCTTCAACTTCGACTTTGAAGCTTTCTTT | CASSFNFDFEAFF
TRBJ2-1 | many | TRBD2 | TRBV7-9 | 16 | TGTGCCAGCAGCCCAATCCACCTAGCGGGGCGCAATGAGCAGTTCTTC | CASSPIHLAGRNEQFF
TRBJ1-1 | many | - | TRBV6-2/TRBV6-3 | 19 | TGTGCCAGCAGTTACTCCGTCTTATCCGAGCGGGGAAGGAACACTGAAGCTTTCTTT | CASSYSVLSERGRNTEAFF
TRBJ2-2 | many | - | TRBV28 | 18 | TGTGCCAGCAGTTTACTTGGTGGTGCGGAAGGGTTCACCGGGGAGCTGTTTTTT | CASSLLGGAEGFTGELFF
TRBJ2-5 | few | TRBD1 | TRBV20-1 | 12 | TGCAGTGCTCGACAGGGACCGGAGACCCAGTACTTC | CSARQGPETQYF
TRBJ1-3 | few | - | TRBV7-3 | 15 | TGTGCCAGCAGCCCGGGACGGTTCTCTGGAAACACCATATATTTT | CASSPGRFSGNTIYF
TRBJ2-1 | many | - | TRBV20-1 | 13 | TGCAGTGCTATACCATACTCCTCCACTGAGCAGTTCTTC | CSAIPYSSTEQFF